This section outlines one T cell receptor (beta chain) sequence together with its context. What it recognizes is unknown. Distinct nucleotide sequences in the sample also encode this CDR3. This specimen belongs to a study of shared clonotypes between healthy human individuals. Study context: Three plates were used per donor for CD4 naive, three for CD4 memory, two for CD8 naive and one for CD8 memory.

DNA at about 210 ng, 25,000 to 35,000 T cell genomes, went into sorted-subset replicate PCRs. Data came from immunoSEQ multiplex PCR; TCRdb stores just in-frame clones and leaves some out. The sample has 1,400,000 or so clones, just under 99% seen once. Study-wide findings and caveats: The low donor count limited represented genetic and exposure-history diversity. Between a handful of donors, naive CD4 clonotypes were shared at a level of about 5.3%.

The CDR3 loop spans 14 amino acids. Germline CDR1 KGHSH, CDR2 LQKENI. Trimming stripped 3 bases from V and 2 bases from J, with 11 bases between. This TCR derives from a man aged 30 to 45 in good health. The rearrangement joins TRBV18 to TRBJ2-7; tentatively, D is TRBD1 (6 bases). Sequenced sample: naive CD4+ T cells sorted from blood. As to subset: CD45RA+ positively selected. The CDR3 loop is CASSPGQGPYEQYF. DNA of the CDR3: TGTGCCAGCTCACCGGGGCAGGGGCCCTACGAGCAGTACTTC.